Reported below is one T cell receptor (beta chain). The data originate from a study of shared clonotypes between healthy human individuals. This CDR3 has 15 amino acids. Germline CDR1 and CDR2: SGDLS and YYNGEE. Between the trimmed V and J ends, which lost 0 bases and 2 bases, there was a span of 10 bases. Profiled with immunoSEQ multiplex PCR; TCRdb holds only in-frame clones, not every one. In the table there are about 600,000 clones, about 98% of which are singletons. Positively selected for CCR7, the CD45RO-negative cells used as naive CD8 cells excluded terminally differentiated effector memory CD45RA+ cells.

This TCR was sampled from a man aged 25 to 40 in good health. The V gene is TRBV9, the J gene TRBJ2-3; D gene ambiguous. The sample comprised naive CD8+ T cells sorted from blood. Here the CDR3 DNA reads TGTGCCAGCAGCGTAGACTACAGCCTCACAGATACGCAGTATTTT. The encoded protein is CASSVDYSLTDTQYF.